The 26 T cell receptor beta chains below all came from one sample that was sequenced in a study of blood T cell repertoires in COVID-19. Clones were sequenced by immunoSEQ multiplex PCR, and TCRdb holds only the in-frame ones, with some missing. The table has some 62,000 clones, around 82% seen once. The sample was peripheral blood. The source of these receptors is a man in his sixties with COVID-19, enrolled during active disease.

The rearrangement links TRBV29-1 to TRBJ1-6; TRBD1 might be the D (5 bases). Germline V lookup: CDR1 SQVTM, CDR2 ANQGSEA. The CDR3 is made up of 14 amino acids. Trimming pared 4 bases from V and 5 bases from J, leaving 12 bases between. CDR3 amino acids: CSVGIDRDNSPLHF. CDR3 in DNA: TGCAGCGTTGGGATCGACAGAGATAATTCACCCCTCCACTTT.

The gene calls are TRBV5-1 and TRBJ1-3; TRBD1 might be the D (6 bases). CDR3 size: 17 residues. The germline V gene encodes CDR1 SGHRS and CDR2 YFSETQ. Trimming stripped 2 bases from V and 0 bases from J, with 15 bases between. The CDR3 nucleotides read TGCGCCAGCAGCTTAACAGGGAACAGATACTCTGGAAACACCATATATTTT. This encodes CASSLTGNRYSGNTIYF.

The chain uses TRBV27 and TRBJ1-1; D remains unclear. The length of the CDR3 is 15 residues. CDR1 is MNHEY and CDR2 is SMNVEV in the germline V gene (reference sequence). V was shortened by 6 bases and J by 3 bases, with 17 bases between the two germline ends. CDR3 loop: CASSLRIFGDTEAFF. The CDR3 DNA follows: TGTGCCAGCAGCTTACGTATCTTCGGTGACACTGAAGCTTTCTTT.

This clone turned up a few times. V is TRBV28 and J is TRBJ1-4; D gene ambiguous. The CDR3 is 14 residues long. V dropped 2 bases and J dropped 9 bases, with 13 bases sitting between them. The germline gives CDR1 MDHEN, CDR2 SYDVKM. The CDR3 is CASSLDFGRQKLFF. The CDR3 nucleotides read TGTGCCAGCAGTTTAGATTTCGGGAGGCAAAAACTGTTTTTT.

This clone was counted between two and nine times. The chain is built from TRBV30 and TRBJ1-5; D is perhaps TRBD1 (5 bases). From germline, CDR1 is GTSNPN and CDR2 SVGIG (reference sequence). The CDR3 contains 11 residues. The CDR3 here is CAVGLDQPQHF. The CDR3 DNA sequence: TGTGCAGTGGGGCTCGATCAGCCCCAGCATTTT.

There are a few counts of this clone. This chain joins TRBV7-2 and TRBJ2-7; 9 bases match TRBD2. V shed 1 base and J 2 bases; nucleotides not matched to a gene: 3. Germline V gene data show CDR1 as SGHTA and CDR2 as FQGNSA. The CDR3 consists of 15 residues. Here the CDR3 reads CASSLVASGTYEQYF. CDR3 nucleotides: TGTGCCAGCAGCTTAGTCGCTAGCGGGACCTACGAGCAGTACTTC.

The chain uses TRBV12-1 and TRBJ2-1; the table's D call of TRBD2 was not tested on the DNA. TRBV12-1 is listed as a pseudogene. The CDR3 loop spans 14 amino acids. CDR3 residues: CASSFGSGYNEQFF. The CDR3 region has the DNA TGTGCCAGCAGCTTTGGGAGCGGGTACAATGAGCAGTTCTTC.

This sequence joins TRBV19 and TRBJ2-3; weak D call: TRBD1 (5 bases). V shed 4 bases and J shed 1 base, with 9 bases lying between them. The CDR3 is made up of 14 amino acids. From germline, CDR1 is LNHDA and CDR2 SQIVND (reference sequence). CDR3 DNA sequence: TGTGCCAGTAGTAACCTAGGGGGCACAGATACGCAGTATTTT. Its protein is CASSNLGGTDTQYF.

This sequence joins TRBV6-5 and TRBJ2-1; unclear D gene. Per the germline V gene, CDR1 is MNHEY and CDR2 is SVGAGI. CDR3 length: 13 amino acids. Trimming left V 5 bases short and J 8 bases short, with 13 bases between. CDR3: CASSPLGLDEQFF. The CDR3 DNA reads TGTGCCAGCAGTCCCCTCGGTTTGGATGAGCAGTTCTTC.

CDR3 loop: CAWKEDSLNEKLFF. DNA of the CDR3: TGTGCCTGGAAAGAGGACAGCCTTAATGAAAAACTGTTTTTT. The chain recombines TRBV30 with TRBJ1-4, with D perhaps TRBD1 (6 bases). Trimming pared 4 bases from V and 4 bases from J, leaving 13 bases between. The germline CDR1 and CDR2 sequences are GTSNPN and SVGIG (reference sequence). The CDR3 spans 14 residues.

The gene calls are TRBV5-1 and TRBJ1-6; D may be TRBD1 (6 bases). Per the germline V gene, CDR1 is SGHRS and CDR2 is YFSETQ. Trimming removed 4 bases from V and 7 bases from J, with 15 bases in between. The CDR3 is 15 amino acids. The CDR3 is CASSPGVGANSPLHF. The CDR3 DNA reads as TGCGCCAGCAGCCCAGGGGTGGGAGCGAATTCACCCCTCCACTTT.

The chain uses TRBV11-2 and TRBJ2-1; possibly TRBD1 for D (6 bases). V lost 5 bases, J lost 5 bases, and 10 bases lay in between. Germline CDR1 is SGHAT and CDR2 is FQNNGV. This CDR3 has 13 residues. CDR3: CASSQGQNNEQFF. The CDR3 region has the DNA TGTGCCAGCAGCCAAGGACAGAACAATGAGCAGTTCTTC.

V is TRBV6-5 and J is TRBJ1-1, with D unresolved. CDR1 is MNHEY, CDR2 SVGAGI, per germline. The CDR3 extends over 13 amino acids. The V end lost 4 bases, the J end lost 7 bases, and 13 bases lay between the germline ends. The DNA of the CDR3 is TGTGCCAGCAGTTCCCATAGCGATGGTGAAGCTTTCTTT. Protein sequence: CASSSHSDGEAFF.

The chain links TRBV4-2 to TRBJ2-3; TRBD2 might be the D (5 bases). The CDR3 extends over 14 amino acids. V was cut by 1 base and J by 10 bases, with 15 bases left in between. Germline assignment: CDR1 LGHNA and CDR2 YNFKEQ. The CDR3 nucleotides read TGTGCCAGCAGCCAAGGAGCGGATTCGCGTGCGCAGTATTTT. Protein product: CASSQGADSRAQYF.

V and J are TRBV2 and TRBJ1-4; no firm D call. CDR3 length: 15 amino acids. The V gene lost 6 bases and the J gene lost 7 bases, with 18 bases spanning the gap. Looked up from germline, CDR1 is SNHLY and CDR2 is FYNNEI. The CDR3 region has the DNA TGTGCCAGCAGGGACCCCGGGGATGTGAGTGAAAAACTGTTTTTT. Protein sequence: CASRDPGDVSEKLFF.

V and J are TRBV6-1 and TRBJ2-7, with D perhaps matching TRBD2 (5 bases). CDR3 length: 12 amino acids. Trimming shortened V by 3 bases and J by 3 bases, and 6 bases separated the two germline ends. CDR1 and CDR2 (germline): MNHNS, SASEGT. In DNA form, the CDR3 reads TGTGCCAGCAGTGACGCGGGCTACGAGCAGTACTTC. It specifies CASSDAGYEQYF.

For the CDR3, the DNA is TGTGCCAGTAGTCCCCGACAGACGCTCATATATTTT. Residues: CASSPRQTLIYF. The V and J genes are TRBV19 and TRBJ1-3, with a possible D match to TRBD1 (5 bases). V was pared by 5 bases and J by 12 bases, with 14 bases between. Germline lookup yields CDR1 LNHDA and CDR2 SQIVND (reference sequence). CDR3 size: 12 residues.

The V gene is TRBV29-1, the J gene TRBJ1-5, with TRBD1 identical over 7 bases. Germline V CDR1 and CDR2: SQVTM, ANQGSEA. The CDR3 loop spans 14 amino acids. Unmatched junction bases numbered 5, after V lost 6 bases and J lost 0 bases. The CDR3 here is CSVGGYGSNQPQHF. The CDR3, as DNA: TGCAGCGTAGGGGGCTATGGTAGCAATCAGCCCCAGCATTTT.

The chain carries TRBV7-9 and TRBJ1-1; D gene unclear. CDR1 is SEHNR and CDR2 is FQNEAQ in the germline V gene (reference sequence). CDR3 length: 15 amino acids. V was pared by 1 base and J by 3 bases, with 12 bases between. CDR3 sequence reads: CASSLGPQSDTEAFF. In nucleotides, the CDR3 is TGTGCCAGCAGCTTAGGACCACAGTCCGACACTGAAGCTTTCTTT.

The chain joins TRBV9 to TRBJ2-5, with D possibly being TRBD2 (6 bases). The CDR3 is 16 residues long. The V end lost 0 bases, the J end lost 0 bases, and 12 bases lay between the germline ends. Germline CDR1 is SGDLS and CDR2 is YYNGEE. The CDR3 here is CASSVGGGTNQETQYF. The CDR3 DNA sequence: TGTGCCAGCAGCGTAGGAGGAGGGACGAACCAAGAGACCCAGTACTTC.

The chain combines TRBV5-6 with TRBJ2-7; D is possibly TRBD2 (6 bases). V lost 0 bases and J lost 5, with 9 bases in between. CDR3 length: 13 residues. Germline assignment: CDR1 SGHDT and CDR2 YYEEEE. CDR3: CASSLVEGDEQYF. In DNA, the CDR3 is TGTGCCAGCAGCTTGGTGGAGGGCGACGAGCAGTACTTC.

This rearrangement joins TRBV2 to TRBJ2-2; a possible D gene is TRBD2 (5 bases). The CDR3 covers 12 residues. V lost 6 bases and J lost 6, with 8 bases in between. Germline CDR1 reads SNHLY; CDR2 reads FYNNEI. The CDR3 spells CASRRESGELFF. DNA for the CDR3: TGTGCCAGCAGGAGGGAGTCCGGGGAGCTGTTTTTT.

The gene calls are TRBV12-5 and TRBJ2-7, with D perhaps TRBD1 (6 bases). Trimming pared 6 bases from V and 3 bases from J, leaving 9 bases between. Germline loops: CDR1 LGHNT, CDR2 FRNRAP. The CDR3 covers 12 residues. CDR3 region: CASGWDNYEQYF. As DNA, the CDR3 is TGTGCTAGTGGCTGGGACAACTACGAGCAGTACTTC. The full variable domain, its missing parts supplied by reference TRBV12-5 and TRBJ2-7, is DARVTQTPRHKVTEMGQEVTMRCQPILGHNTVFWYRQTMMQGLELLAYFRNRAPLDDSGMPKDRFSAEMPDATLATLKIQPSEPRDSAVYFCASGWDNYEQYFGPGTRLTVT.

The chain combines TRBV19 with TRBJ1-1; no clear D. The CDR3 consists of 12 residues. V was cut by 5 bases and J by 5 bases, with 9 bases left in between. CDR1 is LNHDA, CDR2 SQIVND, per germline (reference sequence). DNA for the CDR3: TGTGCCAGTAGTCTGACGGGGACTGAAGCTTTCTTT. Protein sequence: CASSLTGTEAFF.

This chain joins TRBV28 and TRBJ2-1; 11 nucleotides line up with TRBD2. This CDR3 has 17 amino acids. After removal of 4 bases from V and 4 bases from J, the junction contained 9 bases not matched to a gene. Germline V gives CDR1 MDHEN, CDR2 SYDVKM. The CDR3, as DNA: TGTGCCAGCAGTTCAACCCTAGCGGGGGGCTTTTACAATGAGCAGTTCTTC. Translated: CASSSTLAGGFYNEQFF.

This clone showed up just once. The chain employs TRBV6-6 and TRBJ1-6; tentative D call: TRBD1 (5 bases). The V gene's germline CDR1 is MNHNY and CDR2 SVGAGI (reference sequence). This CDR3 is 14 amino acids long. Between the trimmed V and J ends, which lost 5 bases and 5 bases, there was a span of 10 bases. The CDR3 protein is CASSLDRHNSPLHF. CDR3 coding DNA: TGTGCCAGCAGTCTAGACAGACATAATTCACCCCTCCACTTT.